Following are 8 T cell receptor beta chains from one sample sequenced in a study of type 1 and type 2 diabetes patients. Amplification started from genomic DNA. Amplification of the beta chain CDR3 used 30 forward and 13 reverse multiplex primers. MiXCR, run by TCRdb on the multiplex PCR reads, gives a single entry per CDR3 protein. The sample contains approximately 260,000 distinct CDR3 sequences, 47% of which appear only once. Specimen: peripheral blood mononuclear cells (PBMCs). These receptors originate from a man aged 18 to 29 with type 2 diabetes.

The rearrangement joins TRBV2 to TRBJ2-7, with unresolved D. Trimming cost V 6 bases and J 3 bases, with 12 bases left between them. The CDR3 runs to 13 residues. The germline V gene has CDR1 SNHLY and CDR2 FYNNEI. This CDR3 is CASSHYKSYEQYF. CDR3 DNA: TGTGCCAGCAGCCATTATAAGAGCTACGAGCAGTACTTC.

The genes are TRBV7-2 and TRBJ1-6, with TRBD1 identical over 8 bases. The CDR3 spans 13 residues. Germline V gene lookup returns CDR1 SGHTA and CDR2 FQGNSA. Unmatched junction bases numbered 4, after V lost 6 bases and J lost 9 bases. The CDR3 sequence is CASRPDRVSPLHF. The CDR3 DNA reads as TGTGCCAGCAGGCCGGACAGGGTTTCACCCCTCCACTTT.

Only a few counts were recorded for this clonotype. The chain joins TRBV24-1 to TRBJ1-2; 8 positions agree with TRBD1. The CDR3 spans 15 residues. Germline CDR1 KGHDR, CDR2 SFDVKD. J was trimmed by 5 bases and V by 3 bases; bases with no gene match: 7. This chain's CDR3 is CATSDADREAYGYTF. In DNA form, the CDR3 reads TGTGCCACCAGTGATGCGGACAGGGAAGCGTATGGCTACACCTTC.

This clonotype was counted between two and nine times. This sequence joins TRBV7-9 and TRBJ2-3; possible D gene TRBD1, 6 bases. Germline V gene sequence: CDR1 SEHNR, CDR2 FQNEAQ (reference sequence). The length of the CDR3 is 13 residues. V dropped 3 bases and J dropped 4 bases, with 8 bases sitting between them. The CDR3 bases are TGTGCCAGCAGCTTGAACAGGGCAGATACGCAGTATTTT. Translated: CASSLNRADTQYF.

In its sample, this clonotype was seen a few times. The chain employs TRBV4-2 and TRBJ1-5, with TRBD1 identical over 7 bases. Trimming cost V 4 bases and J 6 bases; bases outside gene matches: 6. The CDR3 has 14 amino acids. CDR1 is LGHNA, CDR2 YNFKEQ, per germline. The CDR3 loop is CASSPDRVGQPQHF. In nucleotides, the CDR3 is TGTGCCAGCAGCCCTGACAGGGTTGGTCAGCCCCAGCATTTT.

The V call is TRBV30, the J call TRBJ2-1, with 14 bases that match TRBD2. V shed 0 bases, J shed 7 bases, and the junction held 17 bases outside the gene matches. The CDR3 covers 20 residues. Germline CDR1 reads GTSNPN; CDR2 reads SVGIG (reference sequence). CDR3 amino acids: CAWSVNRGTSGRDGRNEQFF. The CDR3 nucleotides are TGTGCCTGGAGTGTAAATAGAGGGACTAGCGGGAGAGATGGGCGGAATGAGCAGTTCTTC. The full variable domain, its missing parts supplied by reference TRBV30 and TRBJ2-1, is SQTIHQWPATLVQPVGSPLSLECTVEGTSNPNLYWYRQAAGRGLQLLFYSVGIGQISSEVPQNLSASRPQDRQFILSSKKLLLSDSGFYLCAWSVNRGTSGRDGRNEQFFGPGTRLTVL.

The V call is TRBV10-3, the J call TRBJ2-5; D may be TRBD2 (6 bases). The CDR3 loop spans 13 amino acids. Germline values: CDR1 ENHRY, CDR2 SYGVKD. V shed 10 bases and J shed 5 bases, with 17 bases lying between them. In DNA, the CDR3 is TGTGCCAGCGGGGCCAAAACCGGGGAGACCCAGTACTTC. Translation: CASGAKTGETQYF.

CDR3 residues: CASSLTWTGVGGEQFF. CDR3 DNA: TGTGCCAGCAGCCTAACATGGACAGGGGTGGGAGGTGAGCAGTTCTTC. V usage is TRBV7-6 and J usage is TRBJ2-1, with 9 bases matching TRBD1. The V gene's germline CDR1 is SGHVS and CDR2 FNYEAQ. This CDR3 has 16 amino acids. V was pared by 5 bases and J by 9 bases, with 14 bases of the junction left unmatched.